These T cell receptor delta chains were read from a single sample in a study of gamma-delta chains in newborns, infants, children. TCRdb re-analyzed the reads via CATT. This table has some 10,000 delta-chain clones, 9% to 10% appearing once. The specimen sequenced was blood. All receptors derive from a child who was a newborn, infant or young child, either healthy, febrile or measles-vaccinated (not recorded which). Each CDR3 is given with its conserved first and last residue. The D gene is left open where the match is weak. Clone size is given for some rows only: seen once, a few or many times, or a class if the clone is expanded.

cdr3_nt cdr3_aa j_call d_call clone_size v_call
TGTGCCTGTGACACTGGGGGATACGCGGGCTCCTGGGACACCCGACAGATGTTTTTC CACDTGGYAGSWDTRQMFF TRDJ3 TRDD3 few TRDV2
TGCGCCTGTGACACCTTACTCCGGAACTGGGACACCCGACAGATGTTTTTC CACDTLLRNWDTRQMFF TRDJ3 . few TRDV2
TGTGCCTGTGATCCCGTATCCAATAATTGGACCGATAAACTCATCTTT CACDPVSNNWTDKLIF TRDJ1 . few TRDV2
TGTGCCTGTGACACCGGGGGTCCTAGCTCCTGGGACACCCGACAGATGTTTTTC CACDTGGPSSWDTRQMFF TRDJ3 . few TRDV2
TGTGCCTGTGACTCATTACTGGGGGATATGAACACCGATAAACTCATCTTT CACDSLLGDMNTDKLIF TRDJ1 TRDD3 . TRDV2
TGTGCCTGTGACACCGCTGGGGGATACGGCTCCTGGGACACCCGACAGATGTTTTTC CACDTAGGYGSWDTRQMFF TRDJ3 TRDD3 . TRDV2
TGTGCTCTTGGGGAACAGGGAGGATCTGCAGTACTGGGGGATACCTCGGCCGATAAACTCATCTTT CALGEQGGSAVLGDTSADKLIF TRDJ1 TRDD3 few TRDV1
TGTGCCTGTGACACACTGGGGGCCTCGGACACCGATAAACTCATCTTT CACDTLGASDTDKLIF TRDJ1 TRDD3 . TRDV2
TGTGCCTGTGACACCGTAAGTGGGGGATACTCCTGGGACACCCGACAGATGTTTTTC CACDTVSGGYSWDTRQMFF TRDJ3 TRDD3 . TRDV2
TGTGCCTGTGACGCCTTACTGGGGGATACCCTGGCCGATAAACTCATCTTT CACDALLGDTLADKLIF TRDJ1 TRDD3 few TRDV2
TGTGCCTGTGACACGTGGGGGATAGTAGCCGATAAACTCATCTTT CACDTWGIVADKLIF TRDJ1 TRDD3 medium-sized TRDV2
TGTGCCTGTGACTTCCTACTGGGGGACACTAAGTACACCGATAAACTCATCTTT CACDFLLGDTKYTDKLIF TRDJ1 TRDD3 few TRDV2
TGTGCCTGTGACATGGTGGGGGATAGCTCCTGGGACACCCGACAGATGTTTTTC CACDMVGDSSWDTRQMFF TRDJ3 TRDD3 few TRDV2
TGCGCCTGTGACACCGTGCTGGGGGATAGAGAACCCTGGGACACCCGACAGATGTTTTTC CACDTVLGDREPWDTRQMFF TRDJ3 TRDD3 . TRDV2
TGTGCCTGTGACTCCGGGGGATACGGAAGCTCCTGGGACACCCGACAGATGTTTTTC CACDSGGYGSSWDTRQMFF TRDJ3 TRDD3 few TRDV2
TGTGCCTGTGACACCATTCCTACTGGGGGACCTCAAACCTGGGACACCCGACAGATGTTTTTC CACDTIPTGGPQTWDTRQMFF TRDJ3 TRDD3 medium-sized TRDV2
TGTGCCTGTGACGTACTGGGGGGTAGCTCCTGGGACACCCGACAGATGTTTTTC CACDVLGGSSWDTRQMFF TRDJ3 TRDD3 medium-sized TRDV2
TGTGCCTGTGACACCGGGGGTTCTGGGGGATGGAGCTCCTGGGACACCCGACAGATGTTTTTC CACDTGGSGGWSSWDTRQMFF TRDJ3 TRDD3 medium-sized TRDV2
TGTGCCTGTGACACCGTTTTTACTGGGGGATTCGACACCGATAAACTCATCTTT CACDTVFTGGFDTDKLIF TRDJ1 TRDD3 few TRDV2
TGTGCCTGTGACACTCTACTGGGGGATACGAGCTCCTGGGACACCCGACAGATGTTTTTC CACDTLLGDTSSWDTRQMFF TRDJ3 TRDD3 few TRDV2
TGTGCCTGTGACACCGTACTGGGGGACCCTAGCTCCTGGGACACCCGACAGATGTTTTTC CACDTVLGDPSSWDTRQMFF TRDJ3 TRDD3 few TRDV2
TGTGCCTGTGACACGCTACTGGGGGATAGTCGCTCCTGGGACACCCGACAGATGTTTTTC CACDTLLGDSRSWDTRQMFF TRDJ3 TRDD3 . TRDV2
TGTGCTCTTGGGGAACGGGGCTACGCGAGGTCGGATAAACTCATCTTT CALGERGYARSDKLIF TRDJ1 . few TRDV1
TGTGCCTGTGACGCAACTGGGGGATACTGGGACACCCGACAGATGTTTTTC CACDATGGYWDTRQMFF TRDJ3 TRDD3 few TRDV2
TGTGCTCTTGGGGAACCGCGACGCTGGGGGATACTCGGAACCGATAAACTCATCTTT CALGEPRRWGILGTDKLIF TRDJ1 TRDD3 few TRDV1
TGTGCCCGTGACTCGGGGGATACGAGCTCCTGGGACACCCGACAGATGTTTTTC CARDSGDTSSWDTRQMFF TRDJ3 TRDD3 . TRDV2
TGTGCCTGTGACACTGTAGGGACGGTAACTGGGGAGTCCTGGGACACCCGACAGATGTTTTTC CACDTVGTVTGESWDTRQMFF TRDJ3 TRDD3 medium-sized TRDV2
TGTGCCTGTGACACCGTGACCCCCTGGGGCCGGTACACCGATAAACTCATCTTT CACDTVTPWGRYTDKLIF TRDJ1 . medium-sized TRDV2
TGTGCCTGTGACACACTAAGTACTGGGGGATCCTTGACAGCACAACTCTTCTTT CACDTLSTGGSLTAQLFF TRDJ2 TRDD3 medium-sized TRDV2
TGTGCTCTTGGGGAACTAGAACCCGATCCCTATAGATACTGGGGGATACGTCGGGCCGATAAACTCATCTTT CALGELEPDPYRYWGIRRADKLIF TRDJ1 TRDD3 . TRDV1
TGTGCCTGTGACTTTCTGGGGGATACAGCACAACTCTTCTTT CACDFLGDTAQLFF TRDJ2 TRDD3 few TRDV2
TGTGCCTGTGACTCACTGGGGGATAGGTGTTCAGCACAACTCTTCTTT CACDSLGDRCSAQLFF TRDJ2 TRDD3 . TRDV2
TGTGCCTGTGACACCGGGGGATACGCCTCCTGGGACACCCGACAGATGTTTTTC CACDTGGYASWDTRQMFF TRDJ3 TRDD3 medium-sized TRDV2
TGTGCCTGTGACCCAGTTCGTTTTACTGGGGGATACGGGACAGCACAACTCTTCTTT CACDPVRFTGGYGTAQLFF TRDJ2 TRDD3 few TRDV2
TGTGCTCTTGGGGAACGGGGGATTCGAGCTTTGACAGCGCAACTCTTCTTT CALGERGIRALTAQLFF TRDJ2 TRDD3 few TRDV1
TGTGCCTGTGACCGTATCACTGATGTTGGTGCCTGGGACACCCGACAGATGTTTTTC CACDRITDVGAWDTRQMFF TRDJ3 . . TRDV2
TGTGCCTGTGACACCGTGGGTCTGGGGGATACGGAAGGCCCCGATAAACTCATCTTT CACDTVGLGDTEGPDKLIF TRDJ1 TRDD3 medium-sized TRDV2
TGTGCCTGTGACAAAGTACTGGGGGATAGCTCCTGGGACACCCGACAGATGTTTTTC CACDKVLGDSSWDTRQMFF TRDJ3 TRDD3 large TRDV2
TGTGCTCTTGGGGAATCCCCCCTATTCCGGTATGGGGGATACTGGGGTTTGACAGCACAACTCTTCTTT CALGESPLFRYGGYWGLTAQLFF TRDJ2 TRDD3 . TRDV1
TGTGCCTGTGACGAGTACTGGGGCCCGAGCTCCTGGGACACCCGACAGATGTTTTTC CACDEYWGPSSWDTRQMFF TRDJ3 TRDD3 . TRDV2
TGTGCCTGTGACACCACTGGGCACTCCTGGGACACCCGACAGATGTTTTTC CACDTTGHSWDTRQMFF TRDJ3 . . TRDV2
TGTGCCTGTGGCGCCGTGGTGGGGGATAAACCCTGGGACACCCGACAGATGTTTTTC CACGAVVGDKPWDTRQMFF TRDJ3 TRDD3 . TRDV2
TGTGCCTGTGACGCCACTGGGGGTTGGAGCTCCTGGGACACCCGACAGATGTTTTTC CACDATGGWSSWDTRQMFF TRDJ3 TRDD3 few TRDV2
TGTGCCTGTGATCCTTTTACCGGCTCCTGGGACACCCGACGGATGTTTTTC CACDPFTGSWDTRRMFF TRDJ3 . . TRDV2
TGTGCCTGTGACACCGCTGGGATACGGGGCTCCTGGGACACCCGACAGATGTTTTTC CACDTAGIRGSWDTRQMFF TRDJ3 TRDD3 . TRDV2
TGTGCTCTTGGGGGCCAGCCCCTACGGGGTGGTACGTGGACCGATAAACTCATCTTT CALGGQPLRGGTWTDKLIF TRDJ1 . few TRDV1
TGTGCCTGTGACCCGGCCGGGGCCCAGATGGGGGTCCTCCATAAACTCATCTTT CACDPAGAQMGVLHKLIF TRDJ1 . . TRDV2
TGTGCCAGTGACACCACAGGTTCGGGATCCAGCTCCTGGGACACCCGACAGATGTTTTTC CASDTTGSGSSSWDTRQMFF TRDJ3 . few TRDV2
TGTGCCTGTGACACCGGTTACTCCAGCTCCTGGGACACCCGACAGATGTTTTTC CACDTGYSSSWDTRQMFF TRDJ3 . few TRDV2
TGTGCCTGTGACCCCCTCGCGGACTGGGGGATACGAAGAGATAAACTCATCTTT CACDPLADWGIRRDKLIF TRDJ1 TRDD3 medium-sized TRDV2
TGTGCTCTTGGGGAAGTTCGTAGGGGGATACCCGATAAACTCATCTTT CALGEVRRGIPDKLIF TRDJ1 TRDD3 few TRDV1